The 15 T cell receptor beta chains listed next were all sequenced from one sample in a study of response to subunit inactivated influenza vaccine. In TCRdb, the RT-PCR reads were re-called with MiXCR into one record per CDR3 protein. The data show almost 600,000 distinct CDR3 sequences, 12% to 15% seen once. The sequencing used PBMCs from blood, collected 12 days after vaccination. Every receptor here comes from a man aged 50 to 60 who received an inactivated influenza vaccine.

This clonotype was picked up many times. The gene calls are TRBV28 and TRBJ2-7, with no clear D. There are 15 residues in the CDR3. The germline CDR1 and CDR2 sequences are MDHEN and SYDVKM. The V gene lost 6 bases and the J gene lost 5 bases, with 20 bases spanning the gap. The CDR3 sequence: CASRIRASKVHEQYF. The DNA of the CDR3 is TGTGCCAGCAGAATCCGTGCTTCGAAGGTTCACGAGCAGTACTTC.

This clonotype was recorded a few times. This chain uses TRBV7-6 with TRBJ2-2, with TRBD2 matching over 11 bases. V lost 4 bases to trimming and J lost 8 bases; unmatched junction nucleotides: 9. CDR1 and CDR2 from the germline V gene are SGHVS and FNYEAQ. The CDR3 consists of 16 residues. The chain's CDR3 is CASSSLAGGIPGELFF. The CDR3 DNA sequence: TGTGCCAGCAGCTCCTTAGCGGGAGGGATTCCGGGGGAGCTGTTTTTT.

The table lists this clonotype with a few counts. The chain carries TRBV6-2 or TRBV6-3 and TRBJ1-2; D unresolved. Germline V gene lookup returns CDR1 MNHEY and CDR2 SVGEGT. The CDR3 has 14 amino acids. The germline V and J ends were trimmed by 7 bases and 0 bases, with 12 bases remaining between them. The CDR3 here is CASTAGASNYGYTF. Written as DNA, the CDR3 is TGTGCCAGCACAGCGGGAGCATCTAACTATGGCTACACCTTC.

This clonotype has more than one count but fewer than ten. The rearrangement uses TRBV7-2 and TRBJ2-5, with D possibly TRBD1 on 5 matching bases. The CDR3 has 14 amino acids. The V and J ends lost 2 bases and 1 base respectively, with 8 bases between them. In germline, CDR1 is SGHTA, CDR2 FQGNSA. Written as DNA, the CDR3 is TGTGCCAGCAGCTTATTGACAGTCCAAGAGACCCAGTACTTC. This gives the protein CASSLLTVQETQYF.

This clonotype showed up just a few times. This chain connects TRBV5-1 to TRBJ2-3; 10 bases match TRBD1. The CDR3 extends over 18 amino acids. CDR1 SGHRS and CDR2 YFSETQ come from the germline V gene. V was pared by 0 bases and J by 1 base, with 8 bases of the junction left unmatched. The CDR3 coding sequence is TGCGCCAGCAGCTTGGCCGGGACAGGGGAGTATCGCACAGATACGCAGTATTTT. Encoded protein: CASSLAGTGEYRTDTQYF.

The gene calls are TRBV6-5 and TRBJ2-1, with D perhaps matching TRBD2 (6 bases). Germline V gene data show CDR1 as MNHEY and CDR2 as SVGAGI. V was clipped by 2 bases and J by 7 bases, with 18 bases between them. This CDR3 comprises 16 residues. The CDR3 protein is CASSYLLQSGRNEQFF. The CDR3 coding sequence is TGTGCCAGCAGTTACCTCTTACAGAGCGGGCGGAATGAGCAGTTCTTC.

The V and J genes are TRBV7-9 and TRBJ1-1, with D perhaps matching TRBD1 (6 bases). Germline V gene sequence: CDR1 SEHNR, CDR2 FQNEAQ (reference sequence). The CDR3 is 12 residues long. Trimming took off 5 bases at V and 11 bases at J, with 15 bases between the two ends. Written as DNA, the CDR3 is TGTGCCAGCAGCCTAATAGTCCAGGGGGCTTTCTTT. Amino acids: CASSLIVQGAFF.

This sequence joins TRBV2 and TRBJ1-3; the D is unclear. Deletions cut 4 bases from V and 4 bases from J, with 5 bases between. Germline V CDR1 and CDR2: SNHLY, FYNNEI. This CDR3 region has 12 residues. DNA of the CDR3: TGTGCCAGCAGTGGGCCGGGAAACACCATATATTTT. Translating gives CASSGPGNTIYF.

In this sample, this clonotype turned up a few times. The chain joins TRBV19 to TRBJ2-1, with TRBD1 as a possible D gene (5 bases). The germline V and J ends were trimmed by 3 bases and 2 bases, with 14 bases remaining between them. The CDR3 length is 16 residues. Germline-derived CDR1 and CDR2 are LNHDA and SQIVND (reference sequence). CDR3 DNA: TGTGCCAGTAGTATCGGTCCGCCAGGGACCTACAATGAGCAGTTCTTC. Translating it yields CASSIGPPGTYNEQFF. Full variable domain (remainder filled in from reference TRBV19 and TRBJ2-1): DGGITQSPKYLFRKEGQNVTLSCEQNLNHDAMYWYRQDPGQGLRLIYYSQIVNDFQKGDIAEGYSVSREKKESFPLTVTSAQKNPTAFYLCASSIGPPGTYNEQFFGPGTRLTVL.

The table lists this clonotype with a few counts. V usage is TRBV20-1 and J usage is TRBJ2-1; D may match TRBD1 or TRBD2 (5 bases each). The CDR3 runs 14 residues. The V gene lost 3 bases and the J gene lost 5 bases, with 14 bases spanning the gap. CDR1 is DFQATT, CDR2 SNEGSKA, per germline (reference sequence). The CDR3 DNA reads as TGCAGTGCTAGTTGGGGACCGGCCAACAATGAGCAGTTCTTC. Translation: CSASWGPANNEQFF.

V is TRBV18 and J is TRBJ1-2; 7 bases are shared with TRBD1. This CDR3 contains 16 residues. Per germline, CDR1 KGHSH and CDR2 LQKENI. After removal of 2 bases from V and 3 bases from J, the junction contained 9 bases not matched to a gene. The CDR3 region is CASSPSPDRVDYGYTF. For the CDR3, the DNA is TGTGCCAGCTCACCATCACCAGACAGGGTTGACTATGGCTACACCTTC.

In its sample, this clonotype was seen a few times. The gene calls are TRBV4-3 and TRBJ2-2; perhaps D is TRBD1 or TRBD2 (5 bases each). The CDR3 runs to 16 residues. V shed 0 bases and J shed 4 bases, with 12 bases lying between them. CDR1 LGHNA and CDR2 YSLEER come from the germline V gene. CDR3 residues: CASSQDPGPSTGELFF. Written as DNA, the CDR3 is TGCGCCAGCAGCCAAGACCCGGGACCCTCCACCGGGGAGCTGTTTTTT.

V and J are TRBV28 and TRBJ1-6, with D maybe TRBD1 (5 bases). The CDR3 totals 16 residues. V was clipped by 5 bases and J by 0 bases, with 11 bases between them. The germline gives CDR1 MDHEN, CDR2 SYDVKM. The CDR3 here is CASSGHGGSYNSPLHF. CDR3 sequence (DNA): TGTGCCAGCAGTGGACATGGGGGCTCCTATAATTCACCCCTCCACTTT.

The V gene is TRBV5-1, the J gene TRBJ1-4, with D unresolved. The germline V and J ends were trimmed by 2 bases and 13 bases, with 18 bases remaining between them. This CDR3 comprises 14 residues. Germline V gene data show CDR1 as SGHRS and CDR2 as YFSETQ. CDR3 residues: CASSLGDAGNSLFF. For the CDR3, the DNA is TGCGCCAGCAGCTTAGGAGATGCGGGGAATTCACTGTTTTTT.

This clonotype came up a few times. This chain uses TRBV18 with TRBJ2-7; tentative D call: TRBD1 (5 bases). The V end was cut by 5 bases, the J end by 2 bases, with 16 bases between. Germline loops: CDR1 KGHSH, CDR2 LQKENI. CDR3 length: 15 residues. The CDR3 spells CASSASRVSTYEQYF. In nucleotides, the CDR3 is TGTGCCAGCTCAGCCAGCAGGGTCTCCACCTACGAGCAGTACTTC.